This T cell receptor (beta chain) came from a study of shared T cell receptors in the human thymus. CDR3 size: 14 residues. CDR1 and CDR2 from the germline V gene are SGHRS and YFSETQ. Trimming shortened V by 2 bases and J by 3 bases, and 12 bases separated the two germline ends. Measured with immunoSEQ multiplex PCR; TCRdb has only the in-frame clones, and not every one. The sample lists approximately 660,000 clones; around 89% were seen once. A further study also used this sample, focusing on human thymus T cells. As that study records: Resections were taken during corrective heart surgery, and the thymus tissue came from these.

Sequencing was performed on thymocytes. The sequence was obtained from a boy under two years old with a congenital heart defect. The chain employs TRBV5-1 and TRBJ2-7, with D possibly being TRBD1 (5 bases). CDR3 loop: CASSFRTTLYEQYF. As DNA, the CDR3 is TGCGCCAGCAGCTTCCGGACAACCCTCTACGAGCAGTACTTC.